The rows below give T cell receptor beta chains drawn from one sample of a study of blood T cell repertoires in COVID-19. Some clones are missing from TCRdb's copy, which holds only in-frame ones; the method was immunoSEQ multiplex PCR. The sample lists 250,000 to 350,000 clones, roughly 88% occurring once. Sample: peripheral blood. Source of these receptors: a human donor with COVID-19, enrolled during active disease. The donor label of this sample is uncertain. The conserved cysteine and the conserved F or W are not part of the CDR3 here. Each record gives: V gene, J gene, CDR3 protein.

TRBV4-3	TRBJ2-2	ATPLRMHRDRDFVGELF
TRBV5-1	TRBJ2-1	ASSLASSYNEQF
TRBV27	TRBJ2-7	ASSLIRGFGYEQY
TRBV7-3	TRBJ2-1	ASSLTSGGEQF
TRBV28	TRBJ2-3	ASSLEGRGDTQY
TRBV5-1	TRBJ2-1	ASSLQGGSHNEQF
TRBV4-1	TRBJ2-7	ASSHNPGPTYEQY
TRBV6-5	TRBJ2-2	AARLAGAVGELF
TRBV7-2	TRBJ2-5	ASSPQSRQGIFQETQY
TRBV5-4	TRBJ2-3	ASSWDRADTQY
TRBV19	TRBJ1-2	ASTHNRDRIYGYT
TRBV3-1/TRBV3-2	TRBJ2-3	ASSQASGYTDTQY
TRBV12-3/TRBV12-4	TRBJ2-7	ASSWGLSYEQY
TRBV15	TRBJ1-2	ATSRERAPGYGYT
TRBV18	TRBJ2-7	ASSPPAGPYEQY